Here is one T cell receptor beta chain with its context. V lost 4 bases and J 8 bases, leaving 10 bases between the germline ends. Looked up from germline, CDR1 is LNHNV and CDR2 is YYDKDF (reference sequence). The CDR3 contains 12 residues. The data originate from a study of blood T cell repertoires in COVID-19. Background on the study: T cells, B-cell-depleted T cells, or PBMCs provided the cDNA or gDNA that served as material.

Clones were read by immunoSEQ multiplex PCR, and TCRdb kept only the in-frame ones, dropping some. This sample carries 220,000 or so clones, about nine tenths of them seen once, and the ten largest clones take more than 5.5%. The receptor's source is a man aged 60 to 69 who had recovered from COVID-19. The sample comprised peripheral blood. J is TRBJ2-3 and V is TRBV15, with D perhaps matching TRBD1 (6 bases). Here the CDR3 reads CATSTTGLTQYF. CDR3 nucleotide sequence: TGTGCCACCAGCACCACAGGGCTTACGCAGTATTTT.